This TCR beta chain comes out of a study of immunodeficiency (dated by TCRdb to between 2019 and 2020). In the study overall: To search for oligoclonality and VDJ recombination defects, the researchers carried out a repertoire analysis.

The CDR3 measures 15 amino acids from cysteine to phenylalanine. Only the CDR3 DNA stays, 45 bases, in frame from base 1. CDR1 and CDR2 are read off the germline V gene (reference sequence) as SEHNR and FQNEAQ. After removal of 3 bases from V and 4 bases from J, the junction retains 6 bases not matched to a gene. A remark on this clone: It lacks a known antigen. Base-call qualities are not available, and no considerably larger clone is one nucleotide away.

The full study reports these points: In entropy comparisons, n=3 (open circles) was shown for patients versus healthy controls, and a thymic development effect was only suggested as possible. Patient CD8+ T cells showed restricted TRB V-J pairing and lower productive entropy than control CD8+ T cells. Severe oligoclonality, judged by top-100 and total clonotype frequencies, was seen in patient CD8+ but not CD4+ T cells.

CD3+CD8+ T cells were sorted from fresh PBMCs before TCR sequencing. Genomic DNA was isolated using the QIAamp DNA Blood Mini Kit and then sent out for immunoSEQ repertoire analysis. CDR3 regions were amplified by multiplex PCR from a standard quantity of genomic DNA template. An Illumina platform was used to sequence the PCR products. Turning to the authors' computational methods: Sequences were aligned to a reference, with V, D and J gene definitions taken from IMGT. A nearest-neighbor clustering algorithm merged closely related sequences to remove PCR and sequencing errors. V, D and J usage in productive unique and total sequences was analyzed using ImmunoSEQ Analyzer tools and R version 3.6.1. Held by TCRdb, this immuneACCESS table contains in-frame sequences only and omits some clones. Under half of the omission traces to an unresolved V gene where checked; the cause of the rest is unknown. For V, J and clone size, that table is used; D and trimming come from the DNA. Across this sample there are over a thousand clones, with more than 85% seen only once. The biggest ten clones account for 2.8% of the sample.

The chain joins TRBV7-9 to TRBJ2-3; 8 central nucleotides agree with TRBD1. This TCR came from a human donor in good health. The sequencing input was CD8+ T cells from blood. Read as DNA, the sequence is TGTGCCAGCAGCTTCCCGGACAGGGAGGCAGATACGCAGTATTTT. This encodes CASSFPDREADTQYF.